The 10 T cell receptor beta chains below come from one sample, sequenced in a study of T cells expressing NK-cell markers. TCRdb re-analyzed the 5' RACE reads; it lists each CDR3 protein once, without DNA. The repertoire table contains roughly 450,000 distinct CDR3 sequences. The sample consisted of blood T cells: a sorted CD56 or NKG2C T cell subset, CD4+ or CD8+ T cells, or bulk PBMC T cells (not recorded which). The receptors come from a woman in her 50s in good health.

The chain couples TRBV7-6 to TRBJ2-6; absent DNA, TCRdb's TRBD1 call cannot be checked. CDR3 length equals 16 residues. CDR1 is SGHVS, CDR2 FNYEAQ, per germline. The CDR3 sequence is CASFRTGPSGANVLTF.

The CDR3 sequence: CASSSTTSGSYEQYF. The V gene is TRBV5-1, the J gene TRBJ2-7; TCRdb outputs TRBD2, but without DNA this stays unchecked. From germline, CDR1 is SGHRS and CDR2 YFSETQ. The CDR3 loop spans 15 amino acids.

The gene calls are TRBV11-3 and TRBJ1-2; lacking DNA, the TRBD1 call made by TCRdb goes unchecked. CDR1 is SGHNT and CDR2 is YENEEA in the germline V gene. This CDR3 has 17 amino acids. The CDR3 loop reads CASSPSSGITLTGPDTF.

The V and J genes are TRBV4-1 and TRBJ2-7; TCRdb's D call, TRBD1, is unchecked because there is no DNA. CDR3 length: 17 amino acids. Germline V gives CDR1 MGHRA, CDR2 YSYEKL. CDR3 in amino acids: CASSQGPGGTNSYEQYF.

The chain carries TRBV3-1 and TRBJ1-2; TCRdb lists TRBD1, though no DNA is available to test this call. This CDR3 has 12 residues. The germline gives CDR1 LGHDT, CDR2 YNNKEL (reference sequence). This chain's CDR3 is CASSHYGGGYTF.

This chain uses TRBV29-1 with TRBJ2-7; without DNA, the TCRdb call of TRBD1 cannot be checked. The CDR3 length is 13 residues. Germline V lookup: CDR1 SQVTM, CDR2 ANQGSEA. CDR3 residues: CSVEGQGGYEQYF.

This rearrangement joins TRBV27 to TRBJ2-1; the TCRdb D gene call, TRBD1, has no DNA to confirm it. Germline-derived CDR1 and CDR2 are MNHEY and SMNVEV (reference sequence). The CDR3 runs to 14 residues. CDR3: CASSLSMYRGEQFF.

The chain is built from TRBV24-1 and TRBJ1-1. CDR1 is KGHDR and CDR2 is SFDVKD in the germline V gene. The CDR3 sequence is 15 residues long. The CDR3: CATRGFLGTNTEAFF.

V gene TRBV2 combines with J gene TRBJ2-7; as DNA is missing, the TRBD1 call by TCRdb cannot be tested. The CDR3 totals 14 residues. CDR1 and CDR2 (germline): SNHLY, FYNNEI. CDR3 sequence: CASSPLTGFGEQYF.

This chain links TRBV10-3 with TRBJ1-1; TCRdb gives TRBD1 as the D gene, but with no DNA this cannot be confirmed. The germline CDR1 and CDR2 sequences are ENHRY and SYGVKD. The CDR3 loop spans 15 amino acids. This CDR3 is CAISEPRGLGAEAFF.